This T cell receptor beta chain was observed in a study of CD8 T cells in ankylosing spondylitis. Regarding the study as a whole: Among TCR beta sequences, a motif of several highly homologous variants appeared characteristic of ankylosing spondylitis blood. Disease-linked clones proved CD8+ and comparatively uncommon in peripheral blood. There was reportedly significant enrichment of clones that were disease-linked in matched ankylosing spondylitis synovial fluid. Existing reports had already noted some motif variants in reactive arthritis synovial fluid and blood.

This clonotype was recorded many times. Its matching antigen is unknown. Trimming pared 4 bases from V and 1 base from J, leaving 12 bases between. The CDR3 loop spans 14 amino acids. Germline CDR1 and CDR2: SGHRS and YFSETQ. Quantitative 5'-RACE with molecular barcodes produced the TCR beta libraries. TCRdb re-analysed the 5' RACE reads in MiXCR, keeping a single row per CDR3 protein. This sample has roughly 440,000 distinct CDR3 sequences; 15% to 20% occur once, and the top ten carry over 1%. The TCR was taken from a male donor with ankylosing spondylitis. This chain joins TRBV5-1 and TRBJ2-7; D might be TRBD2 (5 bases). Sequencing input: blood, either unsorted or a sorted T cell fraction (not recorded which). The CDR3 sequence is CASSPYRGSYEQYF. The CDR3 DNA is TGCGCCAGCAGCCCCTACCGGGGTTCCTACGAGCAGTACTTC.